The source of this TCR beta chain is a study of sequential checkpoint blockade in melanoma. The CDR3 runs 16 residues. J gave up 7 bases and V 5 bases, and 8 bases lay outside the gene matches. CDR1 SGHNT and CDR2 YENEEA come from the germline V gene. Treatment meaning: randomized to nivolumab then ipilimumab (arm A) or the reverse (arm B). Clones were read by immunoSEQ multiplex PCR, and TCRdb kept only the in-frame ones, dropping some. The sample lists several hundred clones; 20% to 25% were seen once. This clone turned up a few times. This receptor was obtained from a human donor with melanoma. Sequencing used tumor tissue (inferred from file names), obtained from a patient given nivolumab and ipilimumab in sequence. This sequence joins TRBV11-3 and TRBJ2-2; 12 bases line up with TRBD2. CDR3 in DNA: TGTGCCAGCAGCACGGCTAGCGGGGGGGCTCTCGGGGAGCTGTTTTTT. Translated, it gives CASSTASGGALGELFF.